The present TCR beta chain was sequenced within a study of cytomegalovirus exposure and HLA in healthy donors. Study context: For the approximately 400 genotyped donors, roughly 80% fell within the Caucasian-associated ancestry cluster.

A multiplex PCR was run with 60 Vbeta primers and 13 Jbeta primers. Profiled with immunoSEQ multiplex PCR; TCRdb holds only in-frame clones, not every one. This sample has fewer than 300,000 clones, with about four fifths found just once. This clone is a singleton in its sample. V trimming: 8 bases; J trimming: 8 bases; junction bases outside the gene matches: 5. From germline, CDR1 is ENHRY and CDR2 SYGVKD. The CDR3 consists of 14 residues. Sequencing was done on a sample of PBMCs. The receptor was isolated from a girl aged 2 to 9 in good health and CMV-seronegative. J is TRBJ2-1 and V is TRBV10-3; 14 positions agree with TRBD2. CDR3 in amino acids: CAIGTSGSGDEQFF. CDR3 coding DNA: TGTGCCATCGGGACTAGCGGGAGCGGCGATGAGCAGTTCTTC.